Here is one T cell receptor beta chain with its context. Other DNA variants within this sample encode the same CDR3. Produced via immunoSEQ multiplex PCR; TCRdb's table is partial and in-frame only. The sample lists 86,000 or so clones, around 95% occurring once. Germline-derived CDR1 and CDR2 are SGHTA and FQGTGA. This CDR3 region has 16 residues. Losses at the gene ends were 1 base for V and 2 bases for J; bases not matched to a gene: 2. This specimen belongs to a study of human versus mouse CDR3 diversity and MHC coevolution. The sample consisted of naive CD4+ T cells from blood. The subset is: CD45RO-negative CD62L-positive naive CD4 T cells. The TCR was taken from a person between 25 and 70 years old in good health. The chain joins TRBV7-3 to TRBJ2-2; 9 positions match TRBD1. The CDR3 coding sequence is TGTGCCAGCAGCTTAATGGGACAGGGCAACACCGGGGAGCTGTTTTTT. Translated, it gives CASSLMGQGNTGELFF.